The 11 T cell receptor beta chains in this list originate from one sample, sequenced in a study of T cell changes during pregnancy in multiple sclerosis (dated by TCRdb to between 2018 and 2021). Libraries were made using the immunoSEQ multiplex PCR assay. Not all clones reach the TCRdb copy of this immuneACCESS table, which keeps in-frame sequences only. Checked studies attribute under half of the gap to unresolved V genes and leave the rest unexplained. The sample table lists 100,000 to 130,000 clones, approximately 90% of them with a count of one. Around 0.8% of the sample rests with the top ten. The sample here was peripheral blood, taken in the third trimester of pregnancy. The receptors stem from a female donor in good health, enrolled as a control in a pregnancy study.

The chain employs TRBV19 and TRBJ2-7; 9 bases map to TRBD1. Germline loops: CDR1 LNHDA, CDR2 SQIVND (reference sequence). J lost 0 bases, V lost 4 bases, and 7 bases had no gene match. CDR3 length: 16 residues. In DNA form, the CDR3 reads TGTGCCAGTAGTAGATTCGGACAGGGGAGCTCCTACGAGCAGTACTTC. Its translation: CASSRFGQGSSYEQYF.

The table lists this clone with a count of one. V usage is TRBV19 and J usage is TRBJ1-2; 8 bases align to TRBD1. The trim removed 3 bases at V and 4 bases at J, leaving 4 bases unmatched. The germline V gene has CDR1 LNHDA and CDR2 SQIVND (reference sequence). This CDR3 is 14 amino acids long. The CDR3 protein is CASSIRDRGYGYTF. The CDR3 bases are TGTGCCAGTAGTATCCGTGACAGGGGCTATGGCTACACCTTC.

This sequence joins TRBV5-4 and TRBJ2-5; TRBD2 matches at 14 bases. The ends lost 4 bases at V and 1 base at J; junction bases unmatched: 9. Germline values: CDR1 SGHNT, CDR2 YYREEE (reference sequence). This CDR3 region has 18 residues. Here the CDR3 reads CASSPGTSGGYFQETQYF. CDR3 DNA: TGTGCCAGCAGCCCCGGGACTAGCGGGGGATACTTCCAAGAGACCCAGTACTTC.

This chain uses TRBV5-6 with TRBJ2-5; the D gene is possibly TRBD1 (6 bases). CDR3 length: 16 amino acids. Germline V gene sequence: CDR1 SGHDT, CDR2 YYEEEE. The ends were cut back, 0 bases at V and 1 base at J, with 13 bases in the middle. Written as DNA, the CDR3 is TGTGCCAGCAGCTTGGCGGCGGGCAGGGGCCAAGAGACCCAGTACTTC. It encodes CASSLAAGRGQETQYF.

The chain carries TRBV5-4 and TRBJ2-5; D remains unclear. The germline gives CDR1 SGHNT, CDR2 YYREEE (reference sequence). The V end lost 6 bases, the J end lost 0 bases, and 9 bases lay between the germline ends. This CDR3 spans 13 amino acids. CDR3 sequence: CASNHRDQETQYF. In nucleotides, the CDR3 is TGTGCCAGCAACCACCGGGACCAAGAGACCCAGTACTTC.

The chain combines TRBV9 with TRBJ2-7, with 12 bases identical to TRBD2. This CDR3 has 16 amino acids. The junction had 4 bases not matched to a gene; V was cut back by 0 bases and J by 3 bases. The germline gives CDR1 SGDLS, CDR2 YYNGEE. The CDR3: CASSVGPSGGDYEQYF. DNA for the CDR3: TGTGCCAGCAGCGTAGGCCCTAGCGGGGGGGACTACGAGCAGTACTTC. The full variable domain, completed using reference TRBV9 and TRBJ2-7, is DSGVTQTPKHLITATGQRVTLRCSPRSGDLSVYWYQQSLDQGLQFLIQYYNGEERAKGNILERFSAQQFPDLHSELNLSSLELGDSALYFCASSVGPSGGDYEQYFGPGTRLTVT.

The rearrangement uses TRBV4-1 and TRBJ2-7; the D is unclear. V dropped 4 bases and J dropped 5 bases, with 18 bases sitting between them. Germline V lookup: CDR1 MGHRA, CDR2 YSYEKL. The CDR3 covers 15 residues. In nucleotides, the CDR3 is TGCGCCAGCAGCCGATCGACACGGCAGCTGGACGAGCAGTACTTC. Its translation is CASSRSTRQLDEQYF.

CDR3 DNA: TGTGCCAGCAGTCGACTTGACACTGAAGCTTTCTTT. Residues: CASSRLDTEAFF. The rearrangement uses TRBV7-9 and TRBJ1-1; D remains ambiguous. CDR3 length: 12 amino acids. V shed 6 bases and J shed 3 bases, with 8 bases lying between them. Germline lookup yields CDR1 SEHNR and CDR2 FQNEAQ (reference sequence).

The rearrangement uses TRBV29-1 and TRBJ1-2, with 7 bases that match TRBD1. Germline V CDR1 and CDR2: SQVTM, ANQGSEA. The V segment lost 6 bases and the J segment 2 bases; nucleotides outside the gene matches: 15. CDR3 size: 16 residues. The CDR3 DNA is TGCAGCGTAGCCTTACAGGGGCCACCCTTCAACTATGGCTACACCTTC. As protein: CSVALQGPPFNYGYTF.

The chain is built from TRBV5-1 and TRBJ2-7, with D uncertain. Germline-derived CDR1 and CDR2 are SGHRS and YFSETQ. Trimming shortened V by 1 base and J by 1 base, and 6 bases separated the two germline ends. The CDR3 is 13 residues long. This CDR3 is CASSLTVSYEQYF. The CDR3 DNA reads as TGCGCCAGCAGCTTGACAGTGTCCTACGAGCAGTACTTC.

This sequence joins TRBV6-6 and TRBJ1-3; 7 bases align to TRBD1. V lost 7 bases and J lost 2; bases outside the gene matches: 11. CDR3 size: 16 residues. CDR1 and CDR2 from the germline V gene are MNHNY and SVGAGI (reference sequence). CDR3 in DNA: TGTGCCAGCAAAAAGCGAGGGCAGGGGGCTGGAAACACCATATATTTT. It is translated as CASKKRGQGAGNTIYF.